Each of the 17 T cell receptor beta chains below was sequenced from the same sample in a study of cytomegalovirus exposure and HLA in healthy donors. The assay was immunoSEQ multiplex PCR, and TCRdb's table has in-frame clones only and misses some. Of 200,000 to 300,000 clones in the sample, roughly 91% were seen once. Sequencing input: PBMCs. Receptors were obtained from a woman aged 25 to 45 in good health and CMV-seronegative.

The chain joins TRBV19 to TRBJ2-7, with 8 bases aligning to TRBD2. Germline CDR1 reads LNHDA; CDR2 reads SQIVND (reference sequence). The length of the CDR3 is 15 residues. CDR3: CATGWGLDGSYEQYF. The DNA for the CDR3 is TGTGCAACGGGTTGGGGACTAGACGGATCCTACGAGCAGTACTTC.

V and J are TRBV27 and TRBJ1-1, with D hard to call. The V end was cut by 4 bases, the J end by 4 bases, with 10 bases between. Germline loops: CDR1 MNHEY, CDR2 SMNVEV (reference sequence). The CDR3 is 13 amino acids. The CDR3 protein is CASSSRTSTEAFF. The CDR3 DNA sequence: TGTGCCAGCAGTTCCAGGACGAGCACTGAAGCTTTCTTT.

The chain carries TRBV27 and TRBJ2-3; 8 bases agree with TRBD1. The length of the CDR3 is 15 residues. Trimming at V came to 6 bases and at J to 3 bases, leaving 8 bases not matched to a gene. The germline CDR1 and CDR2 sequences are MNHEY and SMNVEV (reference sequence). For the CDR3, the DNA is TGTGCCAGCAGCGTGACAGGGGTGGGGACAGATACGCAGTATTTT. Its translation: CASSVTGVGTDTQYF.

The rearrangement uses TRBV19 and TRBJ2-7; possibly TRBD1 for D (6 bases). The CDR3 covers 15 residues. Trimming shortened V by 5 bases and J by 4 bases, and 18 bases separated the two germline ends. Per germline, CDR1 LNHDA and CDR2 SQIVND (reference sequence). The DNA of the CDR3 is TGTGCCAGTAGTGTACAGGGCCAGAACTTTTACGAGCAGTACTTC. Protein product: CASSVQGQNFYEQYF.

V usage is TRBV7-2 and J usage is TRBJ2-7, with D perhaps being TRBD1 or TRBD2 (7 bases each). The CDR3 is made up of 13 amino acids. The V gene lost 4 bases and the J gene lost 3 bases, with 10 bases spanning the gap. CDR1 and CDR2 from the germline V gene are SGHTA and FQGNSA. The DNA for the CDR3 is TGTGCCAGCAGCTCCAGGGGGGGCTACGAGCAGTACTTC. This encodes CASSSRGGYEQYF.

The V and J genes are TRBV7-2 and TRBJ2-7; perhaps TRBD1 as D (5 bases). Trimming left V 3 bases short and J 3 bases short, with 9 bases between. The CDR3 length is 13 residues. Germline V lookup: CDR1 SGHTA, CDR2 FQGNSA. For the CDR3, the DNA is TGTGCCAGCAGCTTTATCCAGGGCTACGAGCAGTACTTC. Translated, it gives CASSFIQGYEQYF.

The CDR3 nucleotides read TGTGCCAGCAGCTTAGGCGGGACTAGCGGGTCCGAGTATTTT. Amino acid sequence: CASSLGGTSGSEYF. The rearrangement uses TRBV11-3 and TRBJ2-3, with TRBD2 matching 12 bases. V shed 1 base, J shed 13 bases, and the junction held 6 bases outside the gene matches. Looked up from germline, CDR1 is SGHNT and CDR2 is YENEEA. The CDR3 spans 14 residues.

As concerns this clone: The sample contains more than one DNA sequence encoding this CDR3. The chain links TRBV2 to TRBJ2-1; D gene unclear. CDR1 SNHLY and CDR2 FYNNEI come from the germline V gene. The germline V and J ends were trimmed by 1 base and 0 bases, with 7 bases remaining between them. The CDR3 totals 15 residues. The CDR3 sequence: CASSEDRSSYNEQFF. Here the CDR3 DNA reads TGTGCCAGCAGTGAAGACCGAAGCTCCTACAATGAGCAGTTCTTC.

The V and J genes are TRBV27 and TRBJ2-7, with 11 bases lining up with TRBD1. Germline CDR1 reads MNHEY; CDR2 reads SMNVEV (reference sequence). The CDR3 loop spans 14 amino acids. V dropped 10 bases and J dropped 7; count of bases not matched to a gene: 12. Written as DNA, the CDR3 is TGTGCCACCGGAGGACAGGGGGCTATCTCAGAGCAGTACTTC. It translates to CATGGQGAISEQYF.

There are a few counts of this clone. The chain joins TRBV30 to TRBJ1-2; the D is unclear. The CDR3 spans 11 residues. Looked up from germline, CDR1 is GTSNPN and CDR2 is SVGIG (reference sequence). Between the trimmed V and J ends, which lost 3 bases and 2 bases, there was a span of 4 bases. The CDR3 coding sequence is TGTGCCTGGAGGGACAACTATGGCTACACCTTC. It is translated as CAWRDNYGYTF.

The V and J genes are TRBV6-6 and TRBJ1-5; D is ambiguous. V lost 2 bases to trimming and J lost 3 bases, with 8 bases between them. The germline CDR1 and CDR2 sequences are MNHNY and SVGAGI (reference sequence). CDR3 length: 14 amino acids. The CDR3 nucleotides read TGTGCCAGCAGTTACCGGGTCTCCAATCAGCCCCAGCATTTT. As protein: CASSYRVSNQPQHF.

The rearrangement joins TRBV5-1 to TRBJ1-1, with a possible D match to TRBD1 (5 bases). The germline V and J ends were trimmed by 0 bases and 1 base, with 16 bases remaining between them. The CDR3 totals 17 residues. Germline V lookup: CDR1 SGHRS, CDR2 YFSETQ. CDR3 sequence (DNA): TGCGCCAGCAGCTTGGGGGCCTTGCCTCAGGGGAACACTGAAGCTTTCTTT. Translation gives CASSLGALPQGNTEAFF.

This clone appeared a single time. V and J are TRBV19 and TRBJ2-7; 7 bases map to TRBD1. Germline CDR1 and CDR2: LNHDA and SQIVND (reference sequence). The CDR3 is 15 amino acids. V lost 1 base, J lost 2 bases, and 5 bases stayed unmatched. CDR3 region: CASSIVPGTAYEQYF. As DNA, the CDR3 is TGTGCCAGTAGTATAGTCCCCGGGACAGCCTACGAGCAGTACTTC.

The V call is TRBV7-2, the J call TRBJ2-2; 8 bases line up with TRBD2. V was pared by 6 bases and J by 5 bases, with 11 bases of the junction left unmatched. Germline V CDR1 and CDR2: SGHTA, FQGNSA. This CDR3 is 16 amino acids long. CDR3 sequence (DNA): TGTGCCAGCAGGAGCAAAGCGGGAGAGGGTACCGGGGAGCTGTTTTTT. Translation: CASRSKAGEGTGELFF. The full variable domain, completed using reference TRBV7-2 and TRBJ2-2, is GAGVSQSPSNKVTEKGKDVELRCDPISGHTALYWYRQSLGQGLEFLIYFQGNSAPDKSGLPSDRFSAERTGGSVSTLTIQRTQQEDSAVYLCASRSKAGEGTGELFFGEGSRLTVL.

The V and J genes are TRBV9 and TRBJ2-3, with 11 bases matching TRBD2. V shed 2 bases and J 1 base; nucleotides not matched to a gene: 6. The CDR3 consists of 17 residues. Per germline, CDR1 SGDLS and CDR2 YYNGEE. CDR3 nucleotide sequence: TGTGCCAGCAGCGTCACTAGCGGGGGCCTGGGCACAGATACGCAGTATTTT. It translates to CASSVTSGGLGTDTQYF.

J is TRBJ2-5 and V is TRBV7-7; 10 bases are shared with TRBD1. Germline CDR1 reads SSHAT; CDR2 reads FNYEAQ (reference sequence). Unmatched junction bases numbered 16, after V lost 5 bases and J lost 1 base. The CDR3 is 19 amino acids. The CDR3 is CASSHLNRDRGGSQETQYF. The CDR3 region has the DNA TGTGCCAGCAGCCACCTTAACCGGGACAGGGGAGGATCCCAAGAGACCCAGTACTTC.

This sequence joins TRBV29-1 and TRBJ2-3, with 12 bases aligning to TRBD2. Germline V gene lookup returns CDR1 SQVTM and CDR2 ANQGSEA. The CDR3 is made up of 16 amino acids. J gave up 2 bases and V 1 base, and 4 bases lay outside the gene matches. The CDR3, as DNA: TGCAGCGTTGAAGTTCGACTAGCGGGAGCCACAGATACGCAGTATTTT. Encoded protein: CSVEVRLAGATDTQYF.